This T cell receptor (beta chain) was sequenced for a study of blood T cell repertoires in COVID-19. Study-level information: Sites across the United States, Italy and Spain contributed samples from acute and convalescent COVID-19.

Libraries were prepared by immunoSEQ multiplex PCR; TCRdb keeps only in-frame clonotypes and omits some of them. In the table there are about 120,000 clones, 86% of which are singletons. CDR3 length equals 15 residues. Germline V gene lookup returns CDR1 SQVTM and CDR2 ANQGSEA. Between the trimmed V and J ends, which lost 3 bases and 1 base, there was a span of 15 bases. The receptor comes from a man in his forties with acute or convalescent COVID-19. The genes are TRBV29-1 and TRBJ1-1; D remains unclear. Sample: peripheral blood. CDR3 amino acids: CSVDEWGEGNTEAFF. In nucleotides, the CDR3 is TGCAGCGTTGATGAATGGGGAGAGGGGAACACTGAAGCTTTCTTT.